One sample yielded the 22 T cell receptor beta chains listed below, sequenced in a study of cytomegalovirus exposure and HLA in healthy donors. The PCR was carried out with 60 Vbeta primers and 13 Jbeta primers. Assay used: immunoSEQ multiplex PCR; TCRdb lists only in-frame clones, some missing. This sample has 150,000 to 180,000 clones, with approximately 80% found just once. The sequenced material came from PBMCs. All receptors come from a man younger than 45 in good health and CMV-seropositive.

The chain has TRBV4-2 and TRBJ2-3, with D hard to call. The V and J ends lost 0 bases and 5 bases respectively, with 9 bases between them. This CDR3 contains 14 residues. Per the germline V gene, CDR1 is LGHNA and CDR2 is YNFKEQ. The CDR3 DNA sequence: TGTGCCAGCAGCCAAGATAGATCGGGAGATACGCAGTATTTT. Amino acids: CASSQDRSGDTQYF.

Comment on this clone: At one end the junction does not follow the germline gene, possibly because of a read error. The chain couples TRBV7-7 to TRBJ2-1, with D perhaps TRBD1 (5 bases). Germline loops: CDR1 SSHAT, CDR2 FNYEAQ (reference sequence). The CDR3 is made up of 13 amino acids. The CDR3 loop reads CASSFQGIDEQFF. Written as DNA, the CDR3 is TGTGCTAGCAGCTTTCAGGGTATTGATGAGCAGTTCTTC.

The chain is built from TRBV9 and TRBJ2-1, with 9 bases matching TRBD2. The CDR3 loop spans 16 amino acids. Germline V gene lookup returns CDR1 SGDLS and CDR2 YYNGEE. Losses at the gene ends were 0 bases for V and 1 base for J; bases not matched to a gene: 2. CDR3: CASSVGLAVSYNEQFF. In DNA, the CDR3 is TGTGCCAGCAGCGTAGGACTAGCGGTTTCCTACAATGAGCAGTTCTTC.

This sequence joins TRBV7-9 and TRBJ2-2; maybe TRBD1 (7 bases). The CDR3 totals 16 residues. Trimming removed 2 bases at V and 3 bases at J, with 13 bases between. Germline V lookup: CDR1 SEHNR, CDR2 FQNEAQ (reference sequence). Here the CDR3 reads CASSLRLGTDTGELFF. CDR3 nucleotide sequence: TGTGCCAGCAGCTTAAGACTAGGGACAGACACCGGGGAGCTGTTTTTT.

The V call is TRBV6-6, the J call TRBJ2-6; D unresolved. Germline V gene lookup returns CDR1 MNHNY and CDR2 SVGAGI (reference sequence). The CDR3 runs to 15 residues. Trimming left V 11 bases short and J 0 bases short, with 14 bases between. The CDR3 sequence is CAVRNGPSGANVLTF. The CDR3 DNA follows: TGTGCCGTGCGGAACGGTCCCTCTGGGGCCAACGTCCTGACTTTC.

The V and J genes are TRBV2 and TRBJ2-5; a weak D match, TRBD1 (6 bases). Trimming removed 4 bases at V and 1 base at J, with 13 bases between. Germline V CDR1 and CDR2: SNHLY, FYNNEI. The CDR3 is 15 amino acids. DNA of the CDR3: TGTGCCAGCAGTGCACGGACAGACTTCCAAGAGACCCAGTACTTC. Protein: CASSARTDFQETQYF.

V gene TRBV2 combines with J gene TRBJ2-7, with D tentatively TRBD1 (5 bases). The CDR3 is 14 amino acids. V gave up 7 bases and J gave up 5 bases, with 18 bases separating them. In germline, CDR1 is SNHLY, CDR2 FYNNEI. CDR3 nucleotide sequence: TGTGCCAGCAAAGTCGACAGCCTCTGGGACGAGCAGTACTTC. Its protein is CASKVDSLWDEQYF.

Only a few counts were recorded for this clone. V usage is TRBV6-5 and J usage is TRBJ2-3, with 7 nucleotides matching TRBD2. CDR3 length equals 14 residues. J gave up 2 bases and V 5 bases, and 4 bases lay outside the gene matches. The V gene's germline CDR1 is MNHEY and CDR2 SVGAGI. The CDR3 coding sequence is TGTGCCAGCAGTCAGCTAGCGGTCACAGATACGCAGTATTTT. Protein: CASSQLAVTDTQYF.

This clone occurred once. V gene TRBV7-9 combines with J gene TRBJ2-3; a weak D match, TRBD1 (5 bases). The germline CDR1 and CDR2 sequences are SEHNR and FQNEAQ (reference sequence). The V end was cut by 5 bases, the J end by 5 bases, with 14 bases between. The CDR3 covers 14 residues. In DNA form, the CDR3 reads TGTGCCAGCAGCCAAGGGGCAGGGCGAGATACGCAGTATTTT. Translation gives CASSQGAGRDTQYF.

This chain joins TRBV10-3 and TRBJ2-1; 9 bases are a match to TRBD2. The CDR3 has 16 residues. V dropped 7 bases and J dropped 4; count of bases not matched to a gene: 11. The germline CDR1 and CDR2 sequences are ENHRY and SYGVKD. Here the CDR3 reads CAIMPRSGRGYNEQFF. The CDR3 DNA sequence: TGTGCCATCATGCCCCGTAGCGGGAGAGGGTACAATGAGCAGTTCTTC.

V and J are TRBV6-5 and TRBJ2-5; 8 bases match TRBD2. V shed 9 bases and J 3 bases; nucleotides not matched to a gene: 9. Germline CDR1 and CDR2: MNHEY and SVGAGI. The CDR3 is made up of 14 amino acids. The CDR3 here is CASIFSGIEETQYF. Written as DNA, the CDR3 is TGTGCCAGTATATTTAGCGGGATTGAAGAGACCCAGTACTTC.

The chain couples TRBV19 to TRBJ1-2; 9 bases line up with TRBD1. The CDR3 has 14 residues. Germline V gives CDR1 LNHDA, CDR2 SQIVND (reference sequence). V was pared by 7 bases and J by 7 bases, with 10 bases of the junction left unmatched. The CDR3 DNA reads as TGTGCCAGTAAAACCGGGACAGGGTCCCCTGGCTACACCTTC. Encoded protein: CASKTGTGSPGYTF.

This clone appeared a single time. The chain couples TRBV28 to TRBJ2-3; 9 bases are shared with TRBD2. J lost 1 base, V lost 3 bases, and 2 bases had no gene match. This CDR3 is 15 amino acids long. Germline CDR1 and CDR2: MDHEN and SYDVKM. The CDR3 protein is CASSLAGGGTDTQYF. The CDR3 DNA reads TGTGCCAGCAGTTTGGCGGGAGGGGGCACAGATACGCAGTATTTT.

As for this clone: The junction and the germline gene differ at one end; a read error may be behind it. V is TRBV5-6 and J is TRBJ1-2; the D gene is possibly TRBD1 (5 bases). The CDR3 covers 14 residues. Germline V gene lookup returns CDR1 SGHDT and CDR2 YYEEEE. The CDR3 protein is CASSLGTTGYGYTF. For the CDR3, the DNA is TGTGCCAGCAGTTTGGGGACTACGGGCTATGGCTACACCTTC.

V usage is TRBV14 and J usage is TRBJ2-3; no firm D call. V was pared by 1 base and J by 6 bases, with 8 bases between. This CDR3 region has 13 residues. CDR1 SGHDN and CDR2 FVKESK come from the germline V gene. CDR3 loop: CASSQAVRDTQYF. In DNA form, the CDR3 reads TGTGCCAGCAGCCAAGCAGTGCGGGATACGCAGTATTTT.

The J gene is TRBJ2-3, the V gene TRBV29-1; D is possibly TRBD2 (6 bases). Per germline, CDR1 SQVTM and CDR2 ANQGSEA. The CDR3 consists of 16 residues. Trimming took off 2 bases at V and 6 bases at J, with 21 bases between the two ends. The CDR3, as DNA: TGCAGCGTTGAACTTGGTGGTAGCGGAGCCCCGGATACGCAGTATTTT. Amino acids: CSVELGGSGAPDTQYF.

This chain joins TRBV28 and TRBJ1-2; the match to TRBD1 covers 11 bases. Per the germline V gene, CDR1 is MDHEN and CDR2 is SYDVKM. With V trimmed by 3 bases and J by 5 bases, 17 bases remained unmatched. The CDR3 has 19 residues. The CDR3 DNA sequence: TGTGCCAGCAGTTTGCCAGATAGACACGGACAGGGGGCGCGGTATGGCTACACCTTC. It translates to CASSLPDRHGQGARYGYTF.

The rearrangement uses TRBV28 and TRBJ2-3; TRBD2 aligns across 10 bases. The CDR3 sequence is 16 residues long. CDR1 and CDR2 from the germline V gene are MDHEN and SYDVKM. V lost 7 bases and J lost 0; bases outside the gene matches: 7. The DNA for the CDR3 is TGTGCCAGCAAACGGACTAGCGGTCTGAGCACAGATACGCAGTATTTT. Protein sequence: CASKRTSGLSTDTQYF.

The chain recombines TRBV9 with TRBJ2-1, with 8 nucleotides matching TRBD2. Germline lookup yields CDR1 SGDLS and CDR2 YYNGEE. V lost 4 bases and J lost 7; bases outside the gene matches: 13. The CDR3 has 16 amino acids. The CDR3 spells CASSPLFQAGVNEQFF. The CDR3 bases are TGTGCCAGCAGCCCCCTATTTCAAGCGGGAGTTAATGAGCAGTTCTTC.

V and J are TRBV6-1 and TRBJ2-7, with 9 bases lining up with TRBD1. After removal of 6 bases from V and 4 bases from J, the junction contained 7 bases not matched to a gene. The CDR3 runs to 14 residues. CDR1 and CDR2 from the germline V gene are MNHNS and SASEGT. The CDR3 DNA reads TGTGCCAGCAGAACCGGGACAGGGCCTTACGAGCAGTACTTC. It encodes CASRTGTGPYEQYF.

The count of this clone is one. This chain connects TRBV19 to TRBJ1-2; D uncertain. Germline V gene sequence: CDR1 LNHDA, CDR2 SQIVND (reference sequence). This CDR3 is built from 16 residues. Trimming cost V 3 bases and J 2 bases, with 16 bases left between them. The CDR3 DNA is TGTGCCAGTAGTATCATGGAGGGCACTTACAACTATGGCTACACCTTC. This encodes CASSIMEGTYNYGYTF. Variable domain in full (rest from reference TRBV19 and TRBJ1-2): DGGITQSPKYLFRKEGQNVTLSCEQNLNHDAMYWYRQDPGQGLRLIYYSQIVNDFQKGDIAEGYSVSREKKESFPLTVTSAQKNPTAFYLCASSIMEGTYNYGYTFGSGTRLTVV.

V is TRBV2 and J is TRBJ2-5; D might be TRBD2 (5 bases). Germline CDR1 is SNHLY and CDR2 is FYNNEI. V dropped 2 bases and J dropped 1 base, with 11 bases sitting between them. The CDR3 spans 15 residues. CDR3 protein: CASSEMGDSQETQYF. CDR3 DNA sequence: TGTGCCAGCAGTGAAATGGGAGATTCCCAAGAGACCCAGTACTTC.